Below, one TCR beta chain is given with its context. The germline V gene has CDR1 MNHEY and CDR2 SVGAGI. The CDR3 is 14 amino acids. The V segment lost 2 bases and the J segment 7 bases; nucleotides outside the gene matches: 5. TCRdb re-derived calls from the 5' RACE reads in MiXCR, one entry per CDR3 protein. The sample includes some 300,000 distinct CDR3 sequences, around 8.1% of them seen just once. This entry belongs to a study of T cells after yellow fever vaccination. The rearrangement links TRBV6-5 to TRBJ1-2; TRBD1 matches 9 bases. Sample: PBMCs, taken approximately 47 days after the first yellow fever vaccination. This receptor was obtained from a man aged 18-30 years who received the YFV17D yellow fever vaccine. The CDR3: CASSYGTGTSGYTF. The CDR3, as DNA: TGTGCCAGCAGTTACGGGACAGGGACGTCTGGCTACACCTTC.